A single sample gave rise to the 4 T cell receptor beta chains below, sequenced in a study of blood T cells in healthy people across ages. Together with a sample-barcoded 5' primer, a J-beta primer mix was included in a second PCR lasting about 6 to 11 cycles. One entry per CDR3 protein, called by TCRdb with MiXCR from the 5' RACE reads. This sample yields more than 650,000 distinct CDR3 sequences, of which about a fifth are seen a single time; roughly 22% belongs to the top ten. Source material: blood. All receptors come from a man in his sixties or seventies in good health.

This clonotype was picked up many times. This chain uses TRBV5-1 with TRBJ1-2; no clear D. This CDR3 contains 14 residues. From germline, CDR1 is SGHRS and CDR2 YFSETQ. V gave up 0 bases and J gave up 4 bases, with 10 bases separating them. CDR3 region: CASSLGQSSYGYTF. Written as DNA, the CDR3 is TGCGCCAGCAGCTTGGGCCAGTCCAGCTATGGCTACACCTTC.

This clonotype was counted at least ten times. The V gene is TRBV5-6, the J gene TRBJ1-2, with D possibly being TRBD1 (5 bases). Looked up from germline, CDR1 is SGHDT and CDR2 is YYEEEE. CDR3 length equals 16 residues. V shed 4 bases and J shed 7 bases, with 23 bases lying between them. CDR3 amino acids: CASSPSSMGGSSGYTF. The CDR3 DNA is TGTGCCAGCAGCCCGTCTAGCATGGGGGGTTCGTCTGGCTACACCTTC.

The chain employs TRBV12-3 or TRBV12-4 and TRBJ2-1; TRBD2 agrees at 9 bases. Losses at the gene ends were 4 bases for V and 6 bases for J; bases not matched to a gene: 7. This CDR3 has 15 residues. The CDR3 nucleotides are TGTGCCAGCAGTTCGGTAGCGGGAGTCGGCAATGAGCAGTTCTTC. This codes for CASSSVAGVGNEQFF.

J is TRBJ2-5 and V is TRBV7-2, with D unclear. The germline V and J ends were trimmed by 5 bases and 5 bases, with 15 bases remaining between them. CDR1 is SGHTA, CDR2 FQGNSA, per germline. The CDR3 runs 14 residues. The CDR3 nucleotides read TGTGCCAGCAGCCTGACACCGTCCGGGGAGACCCAGTACTTC. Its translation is CASSLTPSGETQYF.